A selection of T cell receptor beta chains follows, all from one sample in a study of cytomegalovirus exposure and HLA in healthy donors. Clones were read by immunoSEQ multiplex PCR, and TCRdb kept only the in-frame ones, dropping some. Of approximately 200,000 clones listed, over 60% were seen once; the top ten hold roughly 2%. Sequencing was done on a sample of PBMCs. These receptors were obtained from a man aged 18 to 30 in good health and CMV-seronegative. Each CDR3 is given with its conserved first and last residue. The D gene is left open where the match is weak. Clone size is stated in some rows and not others, as once, few, many or a class when expanded.

V: TRBV2
J: TRBJ1-1
D: .
size: .
CDR3: CASSEWKTVTEAFF
DNA: TGTGCCAGCAGTGAATGGAAAACAGTCACTGAAGCTTTCTTT

V: TRBV19
J: TRBJ2-5
D: .
size: .
CDR3: CASSRGGEETQYF
DNA: TGTGCCAGTAGTCGTGGCGGGGAAGAGACCCAGTACTTC

V: TRBV19
J: TRBJ2-5
D: TRBD2
size: .
CDR3: CASTSGETQYF
DNA: TGTGCCAGTACTAGCGGAGAGACCCAGTACTTC

V: TRBV27
J: TRBJ2-7
D: TRBD1
size: .
CDR3: CASSSGTERYEQYF
DNA: TGTGCCAGCAGCTCCGGGACAGAACGCTACGAGCAGTACTTC

V: TRBV6-5
J: TRBJ2-2
D: TRBD2
size: .
CDR3: CASSYFRTSETGELFF
DNA: TGTGCCAGCAGTTACTTCCGGACTAGCGAAACCGGGGAGCTGTTTTTT

V: TRBV6-5
J: TRBJ1-6
D: .
size: .
CDR3: CASSPSGSPLHF
DNA: TGTGCCAGCAGCCCGTCGGGTTCACCCCTCCACTTT

V: TRBV9
J: TRBJ2-7
D: TRBD2
size: few
CDR3: CASSPGLAGGGMQYF
DNA: TGTGCCAGCAGCCCGGGACTAGCGGGAGGAGGGATGCAGTACTTC

V: TRBV7-6
J: TRBJ2-2
D: .
size: .
CDR3: CAGSLGEENTGELFF
DNA: TGTGCCGGATCCTTGGGGGAGGAGAACACCGGGGAGCTGTTTTTT

V: TRBV21-1
J: TRBJ1-4
D: .
size: .
CDR3: CASSIPDRGPEKLFF
DNA: TGTGCCAGCAGTATACCAGACAGGGGGCCTGAAAAACTGTTTTTT

V: TRBV30
J: TRBJ1-2
D: .
size: once
CDR3: CAGSGGFYGYTF
DNA: TGTGCCGGAAGTGGAGGGTTCTATGGCTACACCTTC

V: TRBV9
J: TRBJ2-5
D: .
size: .
CDR3: CASSQGPPGETQYF
DNA: TGTGCCAGCAGTCAGGGGCCCCCAGGGGAGACCCAGTACTTC

V: TRBV30
J: TRBJ1-6
D: TRBD1
size: .
CDR3: CAWSNNRDRGGSPLHF
DNA: TGTGCCTGGAGTAATAACCGGGACAGGGGTGGTTCACCCCTCCACTTT

V: TRBV28
J: TRBJ2-7
D: TRBD1
size: .
CDR3: CATIQGSDGEQYF
DNA: TGTGCCACCATACAGGGGTCTGACGGCGAGCAGTACTTC

V: TRBV9
J: TRBJ1-5
D: .
size: .
CDR3: CASSVQASSNQPQHF
DNA: TGTGCCAGCAGCGTACAGGCGTCAAGCAATCAGCCCCAGCATTTT

V: TRBV7-9
J: TRBJ2-7
D: TRBD1
size: .
CDR3: CASSDTGTAYEQYF
DNA: TGTGCCAGCAGCGATACCGGGACAGCCTACGAGCAGTACTTC

V: TRBV25-1
J: TRBJ1-5
D: TRBD1
size: .
CDR3: CASSEEEGQDSSNQPQHF
DNA: TGTGCCAGCAGTGAAGAGGAAGGACAGGACTCGAGCAATCAGCCCCAGCATTTT

V: TRBV6-1
J: TRBJ1-2
D: .
size: .
CDR3: CASSDRGGQGHGYTF
DNA: TGTGCCAGCAGTGACAGAGGAGGGCAGGGCCATGGCTACACCTTC

V: TRBV11-3
J: TRBJ1-1
D: TRBD1
size: .
CDR3: CASSGEQGGKTEAFF
DNA: TGTGCCAGCAGCGGTGAACAGGGGGGCAAGACTGAAGCTTTCTTT

V: TRBV2
J: TRBJ2-7
D: .
size: .
CDR3: CASSAQTYEQYF
DNA: TGTGCCAGCAGTGCACAGACCTACGAGCAGTACTTC

V: TRBV28
J: TRBJ2-1
D: .
size: .
CDR3: CASSLLVYNEQFF
DNA: TGTGCCAGCAGTTTACTAGTCTACAATGAGCAGTTCTTC

V: TRBV4-3
J: TRBJ2-1
D: .
size: .
CDR3: CASSQEGLEQFF
DNA: TGCGCCAGCAGCCAAGAGGGACTTGAGCAGTTCTTC

V: TRBV28
J: TRBJ1-1
D: TRBD1
size: .
CDR3: CASSPRDRRLNTEAFF
DNA: TGTGCCAGCAGCCCCAGGGACAGGAGATTGAACACTGAAGCTTTCTTT

V: TRBV11-2
J: TRBJ2-1
D: TRBD2
size: .
CDR3: CASSYRLAGEGWNNEQFF
DNA: TGTGCCAGCAGCTACCGCCTGGCGGGAGAGGGGTGGAACAATGAGCAGTTCTTC

V: TRBV2
J: TRBJ2-1
D: TRBD2
size: once
CDR3: CASSPTSGGNNEQFF
DNA: TGTGCCAGCAGCCCGACTAGCGGGGGGAACAATGAGCAGTTCTTC

V: TRBV7-3
J: TRBJ2-3
D: .
size: .
CDR3: CASSLTLTGDTQYF
DNA: TGTGCCAGCAGCTTAACCCTGACAGGAGATACGCAGTATTTT

V: TRBV28
J: TRBJ1-4
D: .
size: .
CDR3: CASSFWGLGEKLFF
DNA: TGTGCCAGCAGTTTCTGGGGGCTTGGTGAAAAACTGTTTTTT

V: TRBV19
J: TRBJ2-1
D: .
size: .
CDR3: CASSIAGREQFF
DNA: TGTGCCAGTAGTATAGCAGGGCGCGAGCAGTTCTTC

V: TRBV28
J: TRBJ2-5
D: TRBD1
size: few
CDR3: CASGTVAQETQYF
DNA: TGTGCCAGTGGGACAGTAGCTCAAGAGACCCAGTACTTC

V: TRBV2
J: TRBJ2-7
D: .
size: once
CDR3: CASSEASYEQYF
DNA: TGTGCCAGCAGTGAAGCGAGCTACGAGCAGTACTTC

V: TRBV5-1
J: TRBJ2-7
D: .
size: .
CDR3: CASRTDGSSYEQYF
DNA: TGCGCCAGCAGGACTGACGGAAGCTCCTACGAGCAGTACTTC

V: TRBV7-9
J: TRBJ1-1
D: .
size: .
CDR3: CASSLDEQGTEAFF
DNA: TGTGCCAGCAGCTTAGACGAACAGGGCACTGAAGCTTTCTTT

V: TRBV5-4
J: TRBJ1-3
D: .
size: .
CDR3: CASSLDSGRLGNTIYF
DNA: TGTGCCAGCAGCTTGGATTCCGGCAGACTAGGAAACACCATATATTTT

V: TRBV6-5
J: TRBJ2-7
D: TRBD1
size: .
CDR3: CASSGTARSEQYF
DNA: TGTGCCAGCAGCGGGACAGCTCGCTCCGAGCAGTACTTC

V: TRBV6-6
J: TRBJ1-6
D: .
size: few
CDR3: CASSYFGQYNSPLHF
DNA: TGTGCCAGCAGTTACTTCGGACAGTATAATTCACCCCTCCACTTT

V: TRBV7-8
J: TRBJ2-1
D: TRBD2
size: .
CDR3: CASSLVGLAGTVSYNEQFF
DNA: TGTGCCAGCAGCTTAGTGGGACTAGCGGGCACCGTCTCCTACAATGAGCAGTTCTTC

V: TRBV7-6
J: TRBJ1-1
D: .
size: .
CDR3: CASSLTGLNTEAFF
DNA: TGTGCCAGCAGCTTAACCGGTTTGAACACTGAAGCTTTCTTT

V: TRBV19
J: TRBJ2-1
D: TRBD2
size: .
CDR3: CASTGRGEPRNEQFF
DNA: TGTGCCAGTACTGGGCGGGGGGAACCTCGGAATGAGCAGTTCTTC

V: TRBV11-2
J: TRBJ1-2
D: TRBD1
size: .
CDR3: CASSFLGQDGYTF
DNA: TGTGCCAGCAGCTTTCTGGGACAGGATGGCTACACCTTC

V: TRBV6-6
J: TRBJ2-7
D: .
size: .
CDR3: CASSYSYSSYEQYF
DNA: TGTGCCAGCAGTTACTCTTACAGTTCCTACGAGCAGTACTTC

V: TRBV7-2
J: TRBJ2-7
D: .
size: .
CDR3: CASSTQEGAEQYF
DNA: TGTGCCAGCAGCACCCAGGAGGGAGCCGAGCAGTACTTC